Sequencing of this TCR beta chain was carried out in a study of beta chain features in type 1 diabetes. In germline, CDR1 is SEHNR, CDR2 FQNEAQ (reference sequence). The CDR3 extends over 13 amino acids. Trimming cost V 1 base and J 8 bases, with 11 bases left between them. Whole-study findings and limits: Among patients with Type 1 diabetes, TCRB CDR3s were moderately but significantly shorter in every one of the four CD4+ subsets.

This clone was seen more than once but under ten times. What it binds is not known. Sequenced material consisted of expressed TCRB transcripts (all of the isolated RNA was reverse transcribed). TCRdb's table, derived via immunoSEQ multiplex PCR, lists solely in-frame clones and lacks some. The sample holds roughly 220,000 clones, 16% seen once. Sequences were obtained from naive CD4+ T cells from blood. This clonotype was sampled from a young man with type 1 diabetes. This chain connects TRBV7-9 to TRBJ1-1, with a weak D call TRBD1 (6 bases). Here the CDR3 DNA reads TGTGCCAGCAGCTTAGGGACAGACTTGGAAGCTTTCTTT. This encodes CASSLGTDLEAFF.